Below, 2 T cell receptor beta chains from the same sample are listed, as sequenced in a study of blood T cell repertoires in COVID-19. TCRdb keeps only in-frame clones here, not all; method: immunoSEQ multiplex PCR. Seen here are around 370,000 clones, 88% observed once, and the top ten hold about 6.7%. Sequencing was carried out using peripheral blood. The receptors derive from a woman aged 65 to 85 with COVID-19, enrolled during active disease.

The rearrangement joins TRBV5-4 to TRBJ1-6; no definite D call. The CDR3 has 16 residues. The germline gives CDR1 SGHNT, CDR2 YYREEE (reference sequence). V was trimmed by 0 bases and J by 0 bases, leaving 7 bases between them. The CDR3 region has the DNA TGTGCCAGCAGCTTGGAAGGGAGCTCCTATAATTCACCCCTCCACTTT. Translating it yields CASSLEGSSYNSPLHF.

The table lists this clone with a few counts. The CDR3 here is CASSDNLNYGYTF. The CDR3 DNA reads as TGTGCCAGCAGCGACAATTTGAACTATGGCTACACCTTC. The V gene is TRBV12-3 or TRBV12-4, the J gene TRBJ1-2; D is undetermined. V was pared by 6 bases and J by 2 bases, with 10 bases between. The CDR3 spans 13 residues.